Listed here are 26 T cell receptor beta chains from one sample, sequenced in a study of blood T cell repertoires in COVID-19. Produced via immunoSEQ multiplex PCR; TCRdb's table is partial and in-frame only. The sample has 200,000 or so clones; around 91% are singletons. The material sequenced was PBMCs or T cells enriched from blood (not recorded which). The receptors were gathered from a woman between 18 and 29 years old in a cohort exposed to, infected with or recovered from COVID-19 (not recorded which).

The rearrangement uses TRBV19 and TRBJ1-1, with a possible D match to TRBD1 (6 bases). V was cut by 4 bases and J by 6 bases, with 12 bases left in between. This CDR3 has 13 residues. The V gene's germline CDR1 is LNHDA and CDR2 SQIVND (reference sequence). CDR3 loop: CASSREGQSEAFF. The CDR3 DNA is TGTGCCAGTAGTAGAGAAGGACAGTCTGAAGCTTTCTTT.

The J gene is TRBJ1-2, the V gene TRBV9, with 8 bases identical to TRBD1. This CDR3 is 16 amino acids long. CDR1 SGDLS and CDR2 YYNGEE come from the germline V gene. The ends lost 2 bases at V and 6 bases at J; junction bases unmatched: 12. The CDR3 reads CASSVSDRVELNGYTF. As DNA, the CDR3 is TGTGCCAGCAGCGTTTCGGACAGGGTCGAGCTTAATGGCTACACCTTC.

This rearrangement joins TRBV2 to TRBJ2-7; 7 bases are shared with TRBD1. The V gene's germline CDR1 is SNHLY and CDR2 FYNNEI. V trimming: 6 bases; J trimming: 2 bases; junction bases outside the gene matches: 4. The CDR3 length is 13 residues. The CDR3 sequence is CASRRQGAYEQYF. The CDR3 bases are TGTGCCAGCAGGCGGCAGGGGGCCTACGAGCAGTACTTC.

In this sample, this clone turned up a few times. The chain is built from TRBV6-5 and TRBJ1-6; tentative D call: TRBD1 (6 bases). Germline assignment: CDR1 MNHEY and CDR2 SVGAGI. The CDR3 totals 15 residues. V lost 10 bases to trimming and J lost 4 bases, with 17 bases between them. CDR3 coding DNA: TGTGCCACGAAGAGGGACAACTGGTATAATTCACCCCTCCACTTT. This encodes CATKRDNWYNSPLHF.

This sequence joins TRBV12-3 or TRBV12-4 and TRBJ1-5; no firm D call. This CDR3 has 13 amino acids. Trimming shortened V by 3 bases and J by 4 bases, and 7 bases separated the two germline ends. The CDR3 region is CASSFFSNQPQHF. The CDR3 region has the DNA TGTGCCAGCAGTTTTTTCAGTAATCAGCCCCAGCATTTT.

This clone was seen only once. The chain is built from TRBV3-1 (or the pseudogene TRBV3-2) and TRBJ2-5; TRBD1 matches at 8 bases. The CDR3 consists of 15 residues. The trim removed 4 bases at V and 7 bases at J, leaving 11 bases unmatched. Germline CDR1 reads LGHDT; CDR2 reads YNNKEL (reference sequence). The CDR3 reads CASSPPGQGRGTQYF. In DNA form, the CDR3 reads TGTGCCAGCAGCCCCCCAGGACAGGGCCGAGGGACCCAGTACTTC.

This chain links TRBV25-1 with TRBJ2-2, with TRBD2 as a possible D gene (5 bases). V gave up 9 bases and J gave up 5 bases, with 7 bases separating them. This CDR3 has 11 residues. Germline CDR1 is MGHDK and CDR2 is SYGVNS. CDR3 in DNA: TGTGCCAGTCCGGGAACCGGGGAGCTGTTTTTT. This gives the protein CASPGTGELFF.

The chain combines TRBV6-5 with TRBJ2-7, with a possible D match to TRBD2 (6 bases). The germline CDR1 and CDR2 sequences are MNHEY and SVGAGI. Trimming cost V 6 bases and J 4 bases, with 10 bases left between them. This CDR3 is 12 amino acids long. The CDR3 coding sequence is TGTGCCAGCAGGGATAGCGGTTACGAGCAGTACTTC. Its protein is CASRDSGYEQYF.

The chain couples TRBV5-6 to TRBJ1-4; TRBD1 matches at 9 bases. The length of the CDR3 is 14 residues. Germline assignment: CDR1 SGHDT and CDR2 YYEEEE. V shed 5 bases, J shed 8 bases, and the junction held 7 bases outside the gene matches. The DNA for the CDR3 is TGTGCCAGCAGTAGCATACAGGGGGCGGAAAAACTGTTTTTT. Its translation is CASSSIQGAEKLFF.

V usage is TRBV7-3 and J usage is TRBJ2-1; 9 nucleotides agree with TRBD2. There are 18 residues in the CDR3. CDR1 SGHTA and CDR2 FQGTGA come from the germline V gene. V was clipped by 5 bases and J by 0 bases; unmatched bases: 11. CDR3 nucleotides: TGTGCCAGCAGCCAAACTAGCGGGCCGTTGAGCTCCTACAATGAGCAGTTCTTC. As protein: CASSQTSGPLSSYNEQFF.

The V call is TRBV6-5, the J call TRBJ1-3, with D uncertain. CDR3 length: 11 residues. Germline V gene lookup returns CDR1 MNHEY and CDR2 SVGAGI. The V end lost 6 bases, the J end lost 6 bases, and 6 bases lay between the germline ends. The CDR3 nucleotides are TGTGCCAGCAGCAGTTTAAACACCATATATTTT. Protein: CASSSLNTIYF.

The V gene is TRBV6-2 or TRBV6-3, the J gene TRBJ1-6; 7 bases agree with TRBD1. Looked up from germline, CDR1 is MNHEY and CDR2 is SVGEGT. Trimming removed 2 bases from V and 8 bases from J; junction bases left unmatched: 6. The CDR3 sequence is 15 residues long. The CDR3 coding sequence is TGTGCCAGCAGTTACACGGCAGGGGGAGATTCACCCCTCCACTTT. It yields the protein CASSYTAGGDSPLHF.

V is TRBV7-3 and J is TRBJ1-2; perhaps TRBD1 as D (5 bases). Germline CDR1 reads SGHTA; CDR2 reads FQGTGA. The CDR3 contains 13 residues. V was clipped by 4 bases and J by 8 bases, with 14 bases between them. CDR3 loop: CASSSQGGEGYTF. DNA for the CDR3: TGTGCCAGCAGCTCGCAGGGCGGTGAAGGCTACACCTTC.

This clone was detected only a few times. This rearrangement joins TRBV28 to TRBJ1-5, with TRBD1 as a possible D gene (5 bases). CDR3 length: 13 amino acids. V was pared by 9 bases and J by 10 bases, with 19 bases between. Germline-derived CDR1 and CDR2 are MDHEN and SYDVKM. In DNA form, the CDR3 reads TGTGCCAGGAGCCTCCAGGGTTCTGAACCCCAGCATTTT. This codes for CARSLQGSEPQHF.

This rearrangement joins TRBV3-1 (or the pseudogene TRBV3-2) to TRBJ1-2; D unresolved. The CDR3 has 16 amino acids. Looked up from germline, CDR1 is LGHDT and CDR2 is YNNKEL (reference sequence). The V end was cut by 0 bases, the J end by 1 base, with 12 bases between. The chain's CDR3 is CASSQDSSSFNYGYTF. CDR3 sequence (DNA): TGTGCCAGCAGCCAAGATTCGTCAAGCTTTAACTATGGCTACACCTTC.

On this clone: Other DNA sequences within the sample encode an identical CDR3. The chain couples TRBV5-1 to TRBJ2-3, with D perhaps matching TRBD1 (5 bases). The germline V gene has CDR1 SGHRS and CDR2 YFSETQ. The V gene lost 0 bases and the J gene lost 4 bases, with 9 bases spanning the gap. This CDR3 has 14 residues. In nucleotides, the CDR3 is TGCGCCAGCAGCTTGGGGCAGGGCCCAGATACGCAGTATTTT. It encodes CASSLGQGPDTQYF.

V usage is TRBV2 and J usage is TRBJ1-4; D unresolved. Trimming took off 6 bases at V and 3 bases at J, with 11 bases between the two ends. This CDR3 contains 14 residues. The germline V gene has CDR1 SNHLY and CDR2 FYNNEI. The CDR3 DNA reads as TGTGCCAGCAGCGCAACAGAACCTAATGAAAAACTGTTTTTT. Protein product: CASSATEPNEKLFF.

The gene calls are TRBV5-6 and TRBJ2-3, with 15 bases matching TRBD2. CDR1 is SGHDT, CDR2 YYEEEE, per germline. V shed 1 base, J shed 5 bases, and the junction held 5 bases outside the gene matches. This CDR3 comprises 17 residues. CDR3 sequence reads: CASSLRTSGGAGDTQYF. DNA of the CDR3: TGTGCCAGCAGCTTGAGGACTAGCGGGGGGGCAGGAGATACGCAGTATTTT.

CDR3 sequence: CASSSNPGLQTGELFF. The DNA of the CDR3 is TGTGCCAGCAGCTCAAACCCGGGACTACAAACCGGGGAGCTGTTTTTT. V gene TRBV13 combines with J gene TRBJ2-2; TRBD2 matches at 7 bases. The germline gives CDR1 PRHDT, CDR2 FYEKMQ (reference sequence). The CDR3 is 16 amino acids. After removal of 4 bases from V and 5 bases from J, the junction contained 10 bases not matched to a gene.

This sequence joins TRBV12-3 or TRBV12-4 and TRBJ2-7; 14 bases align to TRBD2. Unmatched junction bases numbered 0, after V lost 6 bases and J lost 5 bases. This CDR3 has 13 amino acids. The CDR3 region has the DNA TGTGCCAGCAGGGGACTAGCGGGAGACGAGCAGTACTTC. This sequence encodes CASRGLAGDEQYF.

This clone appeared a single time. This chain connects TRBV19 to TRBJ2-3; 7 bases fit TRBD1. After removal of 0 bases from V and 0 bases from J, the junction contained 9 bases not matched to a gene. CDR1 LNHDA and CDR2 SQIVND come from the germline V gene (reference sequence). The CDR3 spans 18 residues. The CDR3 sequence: CASSIEPPWTGSTDTQYF. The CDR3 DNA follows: TGTGCCAGTAGTATAGAACCTCCCTGGACAGGTAGCACAGATACGCAGTATTTT.

The CDR3 region is CASSFRDSPLHF. The CDR3 nucleotides read TGTGCCAGCAGCTTCAGGGATTCACCCCTCCACTTT. The V gene is TRBV7-2, the J gene TRBJ1-6, with a possible D match to TRBD1 (5 bases). The V end was cut by 3 bases, the J end by 8 bases, with 5 bases between. Per the germline V gene, CDR1 is SGHTA and CDR2 is FQGNSA. The CDR3 contains 12 residues.

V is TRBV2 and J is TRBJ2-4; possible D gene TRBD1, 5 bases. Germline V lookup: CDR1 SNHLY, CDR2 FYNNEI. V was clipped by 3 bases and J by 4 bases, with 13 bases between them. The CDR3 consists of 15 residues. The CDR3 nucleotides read TGTGCCAGCAGTGATCGGCGGCAGGGTAAAAACATTCAGTACTTC. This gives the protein CASSDRRQGKNIQYF.

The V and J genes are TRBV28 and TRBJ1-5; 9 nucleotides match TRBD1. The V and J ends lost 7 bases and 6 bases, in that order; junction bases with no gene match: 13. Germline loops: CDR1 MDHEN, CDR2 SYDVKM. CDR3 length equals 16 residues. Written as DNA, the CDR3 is TGTGCCAGCACCACCGACGACAGGGGGGGATTTCAGCCCCAGCATTTT. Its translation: CASTTDDRGGFQPQHF.

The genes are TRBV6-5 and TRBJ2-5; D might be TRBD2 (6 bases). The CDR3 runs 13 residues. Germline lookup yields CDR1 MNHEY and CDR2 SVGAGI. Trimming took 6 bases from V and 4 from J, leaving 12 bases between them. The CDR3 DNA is TGTGCCAGCAGCCAGGGACTCCGAGAGACCCAGTACTTC. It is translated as CASSQGLRETQYF.

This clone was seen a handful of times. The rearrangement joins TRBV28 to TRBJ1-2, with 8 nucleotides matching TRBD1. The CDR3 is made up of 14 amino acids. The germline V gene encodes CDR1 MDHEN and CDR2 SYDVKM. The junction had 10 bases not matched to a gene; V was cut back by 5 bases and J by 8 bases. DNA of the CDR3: TGTGCCAGCAGTCCGACTTGGACAGGGAAAGGCTACACCTTC. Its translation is CASSPTWTGKGYTF.